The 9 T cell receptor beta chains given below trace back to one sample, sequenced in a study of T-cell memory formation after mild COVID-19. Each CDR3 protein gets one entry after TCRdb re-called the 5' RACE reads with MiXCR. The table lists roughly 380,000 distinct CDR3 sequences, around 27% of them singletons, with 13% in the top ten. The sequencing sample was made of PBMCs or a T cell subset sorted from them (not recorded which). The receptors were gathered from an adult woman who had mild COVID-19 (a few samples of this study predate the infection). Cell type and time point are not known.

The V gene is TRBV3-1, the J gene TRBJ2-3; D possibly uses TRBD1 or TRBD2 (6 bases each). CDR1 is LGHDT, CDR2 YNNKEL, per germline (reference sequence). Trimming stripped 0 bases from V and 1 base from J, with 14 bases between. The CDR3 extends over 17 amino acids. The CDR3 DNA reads TGTGCCAGCAGCCAAGATTGGAGGGCAGGGGGCACAGATACGCAGTATTTT. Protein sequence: CASSQDWRAGGTDTQYF.

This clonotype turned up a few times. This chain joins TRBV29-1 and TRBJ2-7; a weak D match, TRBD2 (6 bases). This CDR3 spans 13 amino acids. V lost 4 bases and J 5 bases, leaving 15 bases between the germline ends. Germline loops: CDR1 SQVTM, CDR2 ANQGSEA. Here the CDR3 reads CSVVGGSGHEQYF. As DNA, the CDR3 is TGCAGCGTTGTTGGGGGGTCAGGCCACGAGCAGTACTTC.

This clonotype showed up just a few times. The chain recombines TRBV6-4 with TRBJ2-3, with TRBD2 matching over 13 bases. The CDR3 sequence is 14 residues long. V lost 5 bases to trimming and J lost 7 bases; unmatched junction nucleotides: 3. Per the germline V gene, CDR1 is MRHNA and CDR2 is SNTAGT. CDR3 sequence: CASSWTSGSYTQYF. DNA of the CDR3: TGTGCCAGCAGTTGGACTAGCGGGAGTTATACGCAGTATTTT.

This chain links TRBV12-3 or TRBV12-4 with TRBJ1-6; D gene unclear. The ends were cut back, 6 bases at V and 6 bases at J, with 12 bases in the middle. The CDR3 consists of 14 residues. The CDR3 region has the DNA TGTGCCAGCAGCCCGGCAAGGGTTAATTCACCCCTCCACTTT. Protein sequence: CASSPARVNSPLHF.

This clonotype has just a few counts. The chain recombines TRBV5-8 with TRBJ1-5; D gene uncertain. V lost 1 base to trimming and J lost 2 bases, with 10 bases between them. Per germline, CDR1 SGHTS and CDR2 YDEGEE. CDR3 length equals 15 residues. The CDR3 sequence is CASSLFVGGNQPQHF. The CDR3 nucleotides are TGTGCCAGCAGCTTGTTTGTCGGTGGCAATCAGCCCCAGCATTTT.

CDR3 protein: CASSLVTGPAGNTIYF. CDR3 nucleotide sequence: TGCGCCAGCAGCTTGGTGACGGGTCCTGCTGGAAACACCATATATTTT. The chain is built from TRBV5-1 and TRBJ1-3, with D hard to call. V shed 0 bases and J shed 2 bases, with 12 bases lying between them. Germline V gene sequence: CDR1 SGHRS, CDR2 YFSETQ. CDR3 length equals 16 residues.

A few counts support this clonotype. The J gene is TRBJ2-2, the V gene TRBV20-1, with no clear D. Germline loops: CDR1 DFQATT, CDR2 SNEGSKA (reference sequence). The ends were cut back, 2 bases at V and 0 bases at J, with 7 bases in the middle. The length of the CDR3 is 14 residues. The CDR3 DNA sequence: TGCAGTGCTAGATATGGTCCGAACACCGGGGAGCTGTTTTTT. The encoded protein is CSARYGPNTGELFF.

The CDR3 loop is CASSHRLWTYGYTF. The CDR3 DNA sequence: TGCGCCAGCAGTCATAGACTTTGGACATATGGCTACACCTTC. The rearrangement joins TRBV23-1 to TRBJ1-2, with D possibly being TRBD1 (5 bases). TRBV23-1 is placed among ORFs of uncertain function. The V end lost 3 bases, the J end lost 5 bases, and 13 bases lay between the germline ends. This CDR3 is built from 14 residues.

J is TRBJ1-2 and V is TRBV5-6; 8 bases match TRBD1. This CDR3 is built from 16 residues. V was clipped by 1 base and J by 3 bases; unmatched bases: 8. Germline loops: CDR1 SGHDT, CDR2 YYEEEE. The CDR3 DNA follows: TGTGCCAGCAGCTTGTCATACAGGGGGGAAGACTATGGCTACACCTTC. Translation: CASSLSYRGEDYGYTF.